This TCR beta chain was recovered during a study of preoperative IRX-2 immunotherapy in early breast cancer. Germline loops: CDR1 SGHNT, CDR2 YENEEA. Losses at the gene ends were 6 bases for V and 8 bases for J; bases not matched to a gene: 7. The CDR3 spans 14 residues. Treatment noted: preoperative locoregional IRX-2 cytokine immunotherapy. Some clones are missing from TCRdb's copy, which holds only in-frame ones; the method was immunoSEQ multiplex PCR. Here the sample spans under 35,000 clones, 65% to 85% being singletons. This sequence was found in a human donor with breast cancer. The V and J genes are TRBV11-3 and TRBJ2-1; TRBD2 agrees at 10 bases. This material was acquired from a patient treated with IRX-2 immunotherapy. In DNA, the CDR3 is TGTGCCAGCAGATCTCCTAGCGGGGGATATGAGCAGTTCTTC. Translation: CASRSPSGGYEQFF.